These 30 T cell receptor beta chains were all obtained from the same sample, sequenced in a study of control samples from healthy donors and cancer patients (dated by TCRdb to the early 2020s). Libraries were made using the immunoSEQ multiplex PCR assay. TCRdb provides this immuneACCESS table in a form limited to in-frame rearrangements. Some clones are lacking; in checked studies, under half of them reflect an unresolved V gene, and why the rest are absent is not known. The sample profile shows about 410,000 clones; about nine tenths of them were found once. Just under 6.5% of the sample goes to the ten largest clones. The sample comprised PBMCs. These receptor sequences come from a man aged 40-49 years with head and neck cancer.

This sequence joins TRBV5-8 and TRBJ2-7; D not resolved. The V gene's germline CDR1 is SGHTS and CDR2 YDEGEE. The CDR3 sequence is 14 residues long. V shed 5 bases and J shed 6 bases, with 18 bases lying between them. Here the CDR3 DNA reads TGTGCCAGCAGTCTGACCGGCCGCCCCCTCGAGCAGTACTTC. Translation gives CASSLTGRPLEQYF.

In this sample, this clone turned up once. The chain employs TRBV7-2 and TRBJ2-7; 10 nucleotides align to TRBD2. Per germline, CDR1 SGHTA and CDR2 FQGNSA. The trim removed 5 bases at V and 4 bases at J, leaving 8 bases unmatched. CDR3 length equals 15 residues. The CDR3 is CASSPRPSGGYEQYF. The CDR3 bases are TGTGCCAGCAGCCCTCGGCCTAGCGGGGGATACGAGCAGTACTTC.

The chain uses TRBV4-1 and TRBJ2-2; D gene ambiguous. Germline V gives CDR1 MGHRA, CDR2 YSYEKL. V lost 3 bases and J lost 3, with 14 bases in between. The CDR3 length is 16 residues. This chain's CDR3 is CASSQVVVRDTGELFF. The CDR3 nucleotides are TGCGCCAGCAGCCAGGTTGTTGTAAGGGACACCGGGGAGCTGTTTTTT.

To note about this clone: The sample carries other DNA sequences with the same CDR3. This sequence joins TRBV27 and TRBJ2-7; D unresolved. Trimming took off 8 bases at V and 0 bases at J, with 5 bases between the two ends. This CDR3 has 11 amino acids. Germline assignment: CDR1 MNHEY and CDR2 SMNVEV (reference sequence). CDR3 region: CASGSSYEQYF. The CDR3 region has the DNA TGTGCCAGCGGGTCCTCCTACGAGCAGTACTTC.

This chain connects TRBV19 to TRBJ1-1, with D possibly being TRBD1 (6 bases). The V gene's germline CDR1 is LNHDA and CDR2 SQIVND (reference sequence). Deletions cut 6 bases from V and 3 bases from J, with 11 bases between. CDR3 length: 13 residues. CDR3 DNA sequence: TGTGCCAGTAGGGGGACAAAGGACACTGAAGCTTTCTTT. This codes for CASRGTKDTEAFF. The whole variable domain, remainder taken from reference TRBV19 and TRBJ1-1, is DGGITQSPKYLFRKEGQNVTLSCEQNLNHDAMYWYRQDPGQGLRLIYYSQIVNDFQKGDIAEGYSVSREKKESFPLTVTSAQKNPTAFYLCASRGTKDTEAFFGQGTRLTVV.

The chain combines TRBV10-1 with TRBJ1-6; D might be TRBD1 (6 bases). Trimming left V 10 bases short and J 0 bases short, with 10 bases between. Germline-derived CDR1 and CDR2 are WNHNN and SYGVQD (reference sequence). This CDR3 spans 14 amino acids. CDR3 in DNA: TGCGCCACACAGGGAAGCTCCTATAATTCACCCCTCCACTTT. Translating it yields CATQGSSYNSPLHF.

The DNA for the CDR3 is TGTGCCAGCAGTTACAGGCAGACCTACGAGCAGTACTTC. Protein: CASSYRQTYEQYF. The chain carries TRBV6-2 or TRBV6-3 and TRBJ2-7; unclear D gene. Trimming cost V 2 bases and J 2 bases, with 7 bases left between them. Germline values: CDR1 MNHEY, CDR2 SVGEGT. This CDR3 is 13 amino acids long.

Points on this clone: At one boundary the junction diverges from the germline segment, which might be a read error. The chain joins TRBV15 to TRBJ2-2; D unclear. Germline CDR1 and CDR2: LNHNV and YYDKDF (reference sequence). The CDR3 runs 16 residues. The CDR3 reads CATSRVAWRDTGELFF. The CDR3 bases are TGTGCCACCAGCAGAGTCGCTTGGAGAGACACTGGGGAGCTGTTTTTT.

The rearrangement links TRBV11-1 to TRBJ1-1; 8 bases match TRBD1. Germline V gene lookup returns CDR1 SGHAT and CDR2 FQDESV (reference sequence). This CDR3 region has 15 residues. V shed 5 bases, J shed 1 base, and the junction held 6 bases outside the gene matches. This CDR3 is CASSGGTGANTEAFF. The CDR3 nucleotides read TGTGCCAGCAGCGGGGGGACAGGAGCGAACACTGAAGCTTTCTTT.

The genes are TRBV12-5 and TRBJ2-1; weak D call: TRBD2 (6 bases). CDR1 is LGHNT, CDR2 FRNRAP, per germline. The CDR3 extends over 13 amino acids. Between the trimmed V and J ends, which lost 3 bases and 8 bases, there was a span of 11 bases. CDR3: CASGFGRRDEQFF. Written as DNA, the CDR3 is TGTGCTAGTGGTTTCGGGAGACGTGATGAGCAGTTCTTC.

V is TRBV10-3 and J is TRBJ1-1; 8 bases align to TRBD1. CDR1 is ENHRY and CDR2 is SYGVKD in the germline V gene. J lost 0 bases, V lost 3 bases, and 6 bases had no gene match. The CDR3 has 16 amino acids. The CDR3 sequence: CAISDDRGTMNTEAFF. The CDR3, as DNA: TGTGCCATCAGTGACGACAGGGGAACAATGAACACTGAAGCTTTCTTT.

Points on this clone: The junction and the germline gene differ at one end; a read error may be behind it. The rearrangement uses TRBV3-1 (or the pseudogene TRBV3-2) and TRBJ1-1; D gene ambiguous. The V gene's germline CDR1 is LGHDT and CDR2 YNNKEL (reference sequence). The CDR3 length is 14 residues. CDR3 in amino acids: CAGSQGSGNTEAFF. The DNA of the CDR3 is TGTGCCGGCAGCCAAGGGTCCGGGAACACTGAAGCTTTCTTT.

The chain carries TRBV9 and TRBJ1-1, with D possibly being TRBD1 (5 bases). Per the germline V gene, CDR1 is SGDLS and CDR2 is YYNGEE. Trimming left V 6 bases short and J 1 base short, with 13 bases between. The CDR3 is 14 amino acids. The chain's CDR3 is CASTRGTANTEAFF. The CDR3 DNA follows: TGTGCCAGCACACGGGGGACGGCGAACACTGAAGCTTTCTTT.

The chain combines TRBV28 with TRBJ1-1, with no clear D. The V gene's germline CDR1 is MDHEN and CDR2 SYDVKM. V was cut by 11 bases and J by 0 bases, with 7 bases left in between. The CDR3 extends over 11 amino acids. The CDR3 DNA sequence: TGTGCCTCCCGAGTGAACACTGAAGCTTTCTTT. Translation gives CASRVNTEAFF.

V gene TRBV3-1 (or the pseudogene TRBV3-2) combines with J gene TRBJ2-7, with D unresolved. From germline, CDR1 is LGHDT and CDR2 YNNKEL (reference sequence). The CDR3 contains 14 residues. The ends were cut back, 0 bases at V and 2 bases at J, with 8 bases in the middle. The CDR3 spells CASSQDNLPYEQYF. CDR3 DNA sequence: TGTGCCAGCAGCCAAGATAACCTACCCTACGAGCAGTACTTC.

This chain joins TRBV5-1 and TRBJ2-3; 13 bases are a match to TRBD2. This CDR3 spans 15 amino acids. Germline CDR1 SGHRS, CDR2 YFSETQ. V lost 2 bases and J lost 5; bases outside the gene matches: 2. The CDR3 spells CASSFRTSGGDTQYF. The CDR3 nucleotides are TGCGCCAGCAGCTTTAGGACTAGCGGGGGAGATACGCAGTATTTT.

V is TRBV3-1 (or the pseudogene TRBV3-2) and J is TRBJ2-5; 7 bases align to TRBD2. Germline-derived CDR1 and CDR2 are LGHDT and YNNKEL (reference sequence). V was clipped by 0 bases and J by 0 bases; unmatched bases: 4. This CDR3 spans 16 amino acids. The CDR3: CASSQDRRGYQETQYF. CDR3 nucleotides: TGTGCCAGCAGCCAAGATCGGCGGGGGTACCAAGAGACCCAGTACTTC.

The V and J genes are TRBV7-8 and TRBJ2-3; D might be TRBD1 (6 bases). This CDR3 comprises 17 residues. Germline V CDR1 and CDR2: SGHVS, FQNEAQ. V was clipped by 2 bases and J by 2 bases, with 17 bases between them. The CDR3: CASSLILGRGFTDTQYF. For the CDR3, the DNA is TGTGCCAGCAGCTTAATACTTGGCAGGGGCTTCACAGATACGCAGTATTTT.

DNA for the CDR3: TGTGCCAGCAGCTGGGGCGGGGCCAGACCAAATGAAAAACTGTTTTTT. Translated, it gives CASSWGGARPNEKLFF. The chain links TRBV25-1 to TRBJ1-4; TRBD1 might be the D (5 bases). CDR3 length equals 16 residues. The germline CDR1 and CDR2 sequences are MGHDK and SYGVNS. The ends were cut back, 6 bases at V and 5 bases at J, with 19 bases in the middle.

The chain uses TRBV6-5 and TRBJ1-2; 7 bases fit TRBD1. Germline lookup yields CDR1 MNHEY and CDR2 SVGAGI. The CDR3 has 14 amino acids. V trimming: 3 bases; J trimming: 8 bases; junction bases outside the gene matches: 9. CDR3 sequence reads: CASSYRGQAGGYTF. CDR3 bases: TGTGCCAGCAGTTATCGCGGACAGGCGGGGGGCTACACCTTC.

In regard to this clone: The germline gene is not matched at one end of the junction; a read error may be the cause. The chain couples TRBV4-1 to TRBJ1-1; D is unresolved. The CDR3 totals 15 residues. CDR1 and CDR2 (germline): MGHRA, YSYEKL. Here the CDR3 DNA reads TGCGCCAGCAGCGAAGACCCCTTACGAGGGCCTGAAGCTTTCTTT. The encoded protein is CASSEDPLRGPEAFF.

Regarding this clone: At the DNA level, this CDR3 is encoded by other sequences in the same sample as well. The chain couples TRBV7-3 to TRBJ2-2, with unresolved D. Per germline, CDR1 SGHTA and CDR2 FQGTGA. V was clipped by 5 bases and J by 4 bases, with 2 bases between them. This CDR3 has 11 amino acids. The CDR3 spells CASSSTGELFF. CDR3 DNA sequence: TGTGCCAGCAGCAGCACCGGGGAGCTGTTTTTT. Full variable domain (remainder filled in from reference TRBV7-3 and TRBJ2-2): GAGVSQTPSNKVTEKGKYVELRCDPISGHTALYWYRQSLGQGPEFLIYFQGTGAADDSGLPNDRFFAVRPEGSVSTLKIQRTERGDSAVYLCASSSTGELFFGEGSRLTVL.

The CDR3 coding sequence is TGTGCCAGCAATCCGGGCGGGAAAGAGACCCAGTACTTC. Its translation is CASNPGGKETQYF. The chain recombines TRBV6-6 with TRBJ2-5, with D possibly TRBD2 on 6 matching bases. V was cut by 7 bases and J by 3 bases, with 12 bases left in between. This CDR3 has 13 residues. Germline V lookup: CDR1 MNHNY, CDR2 SVGAGI (reference sequence).

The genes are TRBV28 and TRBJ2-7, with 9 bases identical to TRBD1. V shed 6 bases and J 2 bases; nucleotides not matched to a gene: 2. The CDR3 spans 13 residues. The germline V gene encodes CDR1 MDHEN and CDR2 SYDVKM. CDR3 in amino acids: CASRTGGPYEQYF. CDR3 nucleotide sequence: TGTGCCAGCAGGACAGGGGGTCCCTACGAGCAGTACTTC.

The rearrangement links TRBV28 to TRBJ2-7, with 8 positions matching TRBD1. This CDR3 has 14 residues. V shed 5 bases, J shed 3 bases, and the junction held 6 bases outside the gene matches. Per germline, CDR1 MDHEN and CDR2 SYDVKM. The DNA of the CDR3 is TGTGCCAGCAGTCCAACGGGACAGGACTACGAGCAGTACTTC. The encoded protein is CASSPTGQDYEQYF.

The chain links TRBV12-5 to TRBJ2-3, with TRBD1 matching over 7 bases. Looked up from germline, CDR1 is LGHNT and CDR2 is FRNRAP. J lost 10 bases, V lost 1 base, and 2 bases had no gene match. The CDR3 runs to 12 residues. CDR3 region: CASGLGQGSQYF. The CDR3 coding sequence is TGTGCTAGTGGTTTGGGACAGGGTTCGCAGTATTTT.

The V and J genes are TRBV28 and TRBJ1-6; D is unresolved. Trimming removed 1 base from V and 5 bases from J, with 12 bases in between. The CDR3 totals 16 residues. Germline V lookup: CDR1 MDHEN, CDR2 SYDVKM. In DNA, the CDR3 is TGTGCCAGCAGTTTATTTCCAGGCGCAAATAATTCACCCCTCCACTTT. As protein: CASSLFPGANNSPLHF.

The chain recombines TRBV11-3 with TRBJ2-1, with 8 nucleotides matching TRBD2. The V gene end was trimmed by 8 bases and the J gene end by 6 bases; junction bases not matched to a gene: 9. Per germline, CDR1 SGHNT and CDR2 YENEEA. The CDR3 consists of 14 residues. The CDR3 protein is CASSRAGGSNEQFF. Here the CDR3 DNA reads TGTGCCAGCTCGCGCGCGGGGGGTAGCAATGAGCAGTTCTTC.

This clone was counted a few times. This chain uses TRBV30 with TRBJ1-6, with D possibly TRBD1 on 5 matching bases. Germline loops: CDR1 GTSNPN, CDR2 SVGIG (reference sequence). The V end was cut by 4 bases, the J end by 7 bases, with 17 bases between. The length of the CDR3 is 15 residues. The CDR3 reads CAWNFRGRLNSPLHF. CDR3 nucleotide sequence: TGTGCCTGGAATTTTAGGGGACGGCTAAATTCACCCCTCCACTTT.

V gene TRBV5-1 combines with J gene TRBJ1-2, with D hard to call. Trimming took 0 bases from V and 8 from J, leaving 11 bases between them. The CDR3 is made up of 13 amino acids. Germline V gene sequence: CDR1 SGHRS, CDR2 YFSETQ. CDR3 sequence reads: CASSLDLGYGYTF. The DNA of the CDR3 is TGCGCCAGCAGCTTGGATTTGGGGTACGGCTACACCTTC. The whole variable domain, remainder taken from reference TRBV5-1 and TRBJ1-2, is KAGVTQTPRYLIKTRGQQVTLSCSPISGHRSVSWYQQTPGQGLQFLFEYFSETQRNKGNFPGRFSGRQFSNSRSEMNVSTLELGDSALYLCASSLDLGYGYTFGSGTRLTVV.